This T cell receptor (beta chain) was obtained from a study of technical replicates of blood from four donors. V lost 1 base and J 3 bases, leaving 10 bases between the germline ends. Germline CDR1 SEHNR, CDR2 FQNEAQ (reference sequence). The CDR3 totals 14 residues. The repertoire was sequenced with immunoSEQ multiplex PCR; TCRdb's copy has only in-frame clones and lacks some. The profile shows fewer than 95,000 clones, 90% to 95% of them singletons. This TCR came from a human donor in good health. The chain employs TRBV7-9 and TRBJ2-7; TRBD2 might be the D (6 bases). Material: T cells isolated from PBMCs. The CDR3 region is CASSLDTEGYEQYF. The CDR3 DNA reads TGTGCCAGCAGCTTAGACACGGAGGGCTACGAGCAGTACTTC.